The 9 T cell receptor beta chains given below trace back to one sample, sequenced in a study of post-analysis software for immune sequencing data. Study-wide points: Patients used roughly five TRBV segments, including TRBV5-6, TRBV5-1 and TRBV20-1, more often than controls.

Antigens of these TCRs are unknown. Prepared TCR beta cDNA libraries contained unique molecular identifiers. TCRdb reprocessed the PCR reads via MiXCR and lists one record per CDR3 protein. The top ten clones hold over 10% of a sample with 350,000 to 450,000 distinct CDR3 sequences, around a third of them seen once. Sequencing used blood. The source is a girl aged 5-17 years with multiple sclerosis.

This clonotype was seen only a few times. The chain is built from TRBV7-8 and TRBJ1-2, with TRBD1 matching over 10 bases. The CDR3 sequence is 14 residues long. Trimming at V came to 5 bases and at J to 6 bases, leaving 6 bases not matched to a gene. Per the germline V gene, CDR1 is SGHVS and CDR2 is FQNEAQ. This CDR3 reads CASSPRTGGDGYTF. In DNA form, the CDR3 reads TGTGCCAGCAGCCCCAGGACAGGGGGGGATGGCTACACCTTC.

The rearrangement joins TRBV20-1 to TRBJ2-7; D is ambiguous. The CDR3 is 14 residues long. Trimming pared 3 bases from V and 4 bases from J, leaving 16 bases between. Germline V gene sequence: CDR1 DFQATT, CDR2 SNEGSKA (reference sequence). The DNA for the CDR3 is TGCAGTGCTAGGTCTGAGACGAGAGTTTACGAGCAGTACTTC. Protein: CSARSETRVYEQYF.

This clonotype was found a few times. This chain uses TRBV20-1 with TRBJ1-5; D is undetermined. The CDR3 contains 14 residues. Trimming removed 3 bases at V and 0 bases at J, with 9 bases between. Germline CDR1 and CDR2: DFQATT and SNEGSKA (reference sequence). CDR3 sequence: CSASDTYSNQPQHF. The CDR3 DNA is TGCAGTGCTAGCGACACTTATAGCAATCAGCCCCAGCATTTT.

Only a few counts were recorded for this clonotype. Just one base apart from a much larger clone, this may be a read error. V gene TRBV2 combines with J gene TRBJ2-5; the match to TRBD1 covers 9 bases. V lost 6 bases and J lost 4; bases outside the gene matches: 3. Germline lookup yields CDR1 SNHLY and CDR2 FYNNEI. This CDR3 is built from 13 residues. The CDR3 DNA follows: TGTGCCAGCAGGCAGGACAGGGGAGAGACCCAGTACTTC. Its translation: CASRQDRGETQYF.

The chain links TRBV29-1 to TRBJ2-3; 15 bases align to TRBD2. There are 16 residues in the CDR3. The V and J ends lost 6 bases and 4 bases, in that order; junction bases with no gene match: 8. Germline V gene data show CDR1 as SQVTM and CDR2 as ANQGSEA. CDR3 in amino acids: CSVRTSGRAVADTQYF. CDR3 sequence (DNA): TGCAGCGTGAGGACTAGCGGGAGGGCCGTAGCAGATACGCAGTATTTT.

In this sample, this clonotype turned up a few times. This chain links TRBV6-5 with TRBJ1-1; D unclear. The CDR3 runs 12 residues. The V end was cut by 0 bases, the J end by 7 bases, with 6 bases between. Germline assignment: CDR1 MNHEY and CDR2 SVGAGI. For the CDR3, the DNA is TGTGCCAGCAGTTACTCGACGGGTGAAGCTTTCTTT. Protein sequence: CASSYSTGEAFF.

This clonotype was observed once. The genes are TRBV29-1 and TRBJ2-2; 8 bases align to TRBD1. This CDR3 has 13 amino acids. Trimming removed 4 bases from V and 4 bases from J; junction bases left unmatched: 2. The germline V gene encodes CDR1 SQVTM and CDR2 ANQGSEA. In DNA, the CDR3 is TGCAGCGTTGGGGACAGGACCACCGGGGAGCTGTTTTTT. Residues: CSVGDRTTGELFF.

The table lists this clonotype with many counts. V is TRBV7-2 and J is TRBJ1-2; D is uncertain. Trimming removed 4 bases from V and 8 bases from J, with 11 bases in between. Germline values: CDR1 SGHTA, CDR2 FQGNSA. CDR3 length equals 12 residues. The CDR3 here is CASSSYREGYTF. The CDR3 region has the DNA TGTGCCAGCAGCTCATACCGCGAGGGCTACACCTTC.

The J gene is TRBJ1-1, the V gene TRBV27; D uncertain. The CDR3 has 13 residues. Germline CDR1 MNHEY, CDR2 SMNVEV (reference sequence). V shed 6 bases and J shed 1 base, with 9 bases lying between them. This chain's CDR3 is CASSWVGNTEAFF. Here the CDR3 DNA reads TGTGCCAGCAGCTGGGTGGGGAACACTGAAGCTTTCTTT.